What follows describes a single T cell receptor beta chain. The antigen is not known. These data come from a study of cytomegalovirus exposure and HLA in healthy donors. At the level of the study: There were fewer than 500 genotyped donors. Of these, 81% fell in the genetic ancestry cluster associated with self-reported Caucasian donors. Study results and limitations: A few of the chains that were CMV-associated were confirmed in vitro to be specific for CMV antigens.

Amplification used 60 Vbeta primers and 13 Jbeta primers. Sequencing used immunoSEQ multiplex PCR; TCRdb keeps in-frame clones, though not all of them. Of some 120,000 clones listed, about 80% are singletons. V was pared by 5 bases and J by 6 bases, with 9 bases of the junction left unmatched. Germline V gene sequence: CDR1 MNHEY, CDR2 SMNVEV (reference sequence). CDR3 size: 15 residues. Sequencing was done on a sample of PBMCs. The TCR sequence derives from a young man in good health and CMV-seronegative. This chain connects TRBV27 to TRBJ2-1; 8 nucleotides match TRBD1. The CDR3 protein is CASSIPRQGINEQFF. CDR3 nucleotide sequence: TGTGCCAGCAGTATCCCTAGACAGGGGATCAATGAGCAGTTCTTC.